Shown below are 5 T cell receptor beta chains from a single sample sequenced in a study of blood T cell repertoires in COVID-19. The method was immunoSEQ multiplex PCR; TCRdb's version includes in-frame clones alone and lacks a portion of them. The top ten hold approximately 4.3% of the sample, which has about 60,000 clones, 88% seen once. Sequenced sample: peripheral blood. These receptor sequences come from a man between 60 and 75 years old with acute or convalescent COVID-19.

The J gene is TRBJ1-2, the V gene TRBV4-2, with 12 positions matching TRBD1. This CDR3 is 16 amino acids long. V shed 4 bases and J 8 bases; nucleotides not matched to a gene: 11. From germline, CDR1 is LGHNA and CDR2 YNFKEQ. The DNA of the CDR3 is TGTGCCAGCAGCCCCGGGACAGGGGGCGACCCCCGGGGCTACACCTTC. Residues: CASSPGTGGDPRGYTF.

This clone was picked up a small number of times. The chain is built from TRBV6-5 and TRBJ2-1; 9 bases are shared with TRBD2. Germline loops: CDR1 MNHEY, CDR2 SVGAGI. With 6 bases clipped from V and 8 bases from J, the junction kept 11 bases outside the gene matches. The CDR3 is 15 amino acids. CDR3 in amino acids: CASRNSGSGIDEQFF. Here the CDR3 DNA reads TGTGCCAGCAGGAATAGCGGGAGTGGGATTGATGAGCAGTTCTTC.

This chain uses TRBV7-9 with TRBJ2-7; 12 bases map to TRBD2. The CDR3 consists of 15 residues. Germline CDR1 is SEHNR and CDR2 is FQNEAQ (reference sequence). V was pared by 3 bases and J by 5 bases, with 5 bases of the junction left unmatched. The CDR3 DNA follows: TGTGCCAGCAGCTTGACACTAGCGGGAGGAAACGAGCAGTACTTC. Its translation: CASSLTLAGGNEQYF.

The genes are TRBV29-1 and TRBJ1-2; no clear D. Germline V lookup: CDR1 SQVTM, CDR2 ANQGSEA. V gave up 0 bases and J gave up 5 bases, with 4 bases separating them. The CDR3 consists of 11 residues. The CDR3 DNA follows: TGCAGCGTTGAAGACGGTTATGGCTACACCTTC. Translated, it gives CSVEDGYGYTF.

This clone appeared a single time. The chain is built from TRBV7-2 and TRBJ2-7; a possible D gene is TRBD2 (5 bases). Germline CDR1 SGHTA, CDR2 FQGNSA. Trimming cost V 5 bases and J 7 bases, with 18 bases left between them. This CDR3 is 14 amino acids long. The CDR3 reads CASSEYPWTGEQYF. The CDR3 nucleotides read TGTGCCAGCAGCGAATACCCCTGGACGGGGGAGCAGTACTTC.